Listed below are T cell receptor beta chains from one sample, sequenced in a study of T cell changes during pregnancy in multiple sclerosis. Method: immunoSEQ multiplex PCR; TCRdb's copy keeps in-frame clones and lacks some. Here the sample spans 90,000 or so clones, 92% being singletons. The material was peripheral blood, obtained in the first trimester of pregnancy. These receptor sequences come from a female donor with multiple sclerosis, enrolled in a pregnancy study. The CDR3 runs from the conserved cysteine through the conserved F or W. The order of the fields is V gene, J gene, D gene, clone size, CDR3 DNA, CDR3 protein. D genes are given only for firm matches. Where a row states a size, it is once, few, many or the class of an expanded clone; other rows omit it.

TRBV11-2	TRBJ1-2	-	once	TGTGCCAGCAGCTCAGTCAGGGATAGGCTTGGCTACACCTTC	CASSSVRDRLGYTF
TRBV18	TRBJ1-5	-	-	TGTGCCAGCTTTCGGGGCAATCAGCCCCAGCATTTT	CASFRGNQPQHF
TRBV27	TRBJ1-1	TRBD1	-	TGTGCCAGCAGTTGGGGACAGGGTTCGAACACTGAAGCTTTCTTT	CASSWGQGSNTEAFF
TRBV6-5	TRBJ1-1	-	-	TGTGCCAGCAGACCCCATCGCCCTATCCTTGAAGCTTTCTTT	CASRPHRPILEAFF
TRBV6-5	TRBJ1-5	-	-	TGTGCCAGCAGGCAGCGGGATGGGCAGCCCCAGCATTTT	CASRQRDGQPQHF
TRBV27	TRBJ1-1	TRBD1	few	TGTGCCAGCAGGACAGGGGCGAGTGAAGCTTTCTTT	CASRTGASEAFF
TRBV14	TRBJ2-1	-	-	TGTGCCAGCAGCCAAGATCGGTGGCTAACCTCCACAAAGACTAGCTCCTACAATGAGCAGTTCTTC	CASSQDRWLTSTKTSSYNEQFF
TRBV6-4	TRBJ2-3	TRBD2	-	TGTGCCAGCAGTAGACTAGCGGAAACAGATACGCAGTATTTT	CASSRLAETDTQYF
TRBV5-1	TRBJ2-3	TRBD2	-	TGCGCCAGCAGGACTAGCGGGAGTGGGGCGAGCACAGATACGCAGTATTTT	CASRTSGSGASTDTQYF
TRBV6-5	TRBJ1-4	-	-	TGTGCCAGCAGTGGCAGGGGCTCCCTCGATGAAAAACTGTTTTTT	CASSGRGSLDEKLFF
TRBV7-9	TRBJ1-2	-	-	TGTGCCAGCAGCGTAGACAGGCCTCCCTATGGCTACACCTTC	CASSVDRPPYGYTF
TRBV11-2	TRBJ2-5	TRBD2	-	TGTGCCAGCAGCTTCGTAGCGGGAGAGACCCAGTACTTC	CASSFVAGETQYF
TRBV19	TRBJ2-7	-	-	TGTGCCAGTAGTATTAGTCAGGGTAGTTCCTACGAGCAGTACTTC	CASSISQGSSYEQYF